A selection of T cell receptor beta chains follows, all from one sample in a study of blood T cell repertoires in COVID-19. Repertoires were generated with immunoSEQ multiplex PCR, while TCRdb's copy carries only in-frame clones and drops some. The sample has roughly 300,000 clones, roughly 90% seen once. Sequencing used peripheral blood. Receptors originate from a young man who had recovered from COVID-19. Each CDR3 is given with its conserved first and last residue. Fields, in order: V gene, D gene, J gene, clone size, CDR3 DNA, CDR3 protein. The D gene is left open where the match is weak. Rows may omit the clone size; those that give it use once, few, many or a size class.

TRBV4-2	-	TRBJ2-2	once	TGTGCCAGCAGCCAAGAATCAGCGGTGGAGACCGGGGAGCTGTTTTTT	CASSQESAVETGELFF
TRBV18	TRBD2	TRBJ2-3	-	TGTGCCAGCTCACCACGTCGTGCGGGAGGCACCACAGATACGCAGTATTTT	CASSPRRAGGTTDTQYF
TRBV4-3	TRBD1	TRBJ1-6	-	TGCGCCAGCAGCCACGATTGGGGACAGGGCGATTCACCCCTCCACTTT	CASSHDWGQGDSPLHF
TRBV14	-	TRBJ1-6	once	TGTGCCAGCAGCCAAAATACGGGGGATTCACCCCTCCACTTT	CASSQNTGDSPLHF
TRBV18	TRBD1	TRBJ2-1	-	TGTGCCAGCTCACCACCGAGACAGGGTGGCAATGAGCAGTTCTTC	CASSPPRQGGNEQFF
TRBV4-2	-	TRBJ2-1	few	TGTGCCAGCAGCCAAGAGTCCGGGGGTGAGCAGTTCTTC	CASSQESGGEQFF
TRBV5-1	TRBD1	TRBJ2-1	-	TGCGCCAGCAGCGGGGGACAGGGGTCCAATGAGCAGTTCTTC	CASSGGQGSNEQFF
TRBV15	TRBD2	TRBJ2-1	-	TGTGCCACCAGCAGAAAGGGACTAGAGTCCTACAATGAGCAGTTCTTC	CATSRKGLESYNEQFF
TRBV4-2	-	TRBJ1-5	-	TGTGCCAGCAGCCAAGAGGCGGCCAGTTACAATCAGCCCCAGCATTTT	CASSQEAASYNQPQHF
TRBV4-3	TRBD2	TRBJ2-7	once	TGCGCCAGCAGCCAAGAGGGGACTACTAGCTACGAGCAGTACTTC	CASSQEGTTSYEQYF
TRBV27	TRBD2	TRBJ2-1	-	TGTGCCAGCAGTCGGGGACTAGCGGGAGTGTATGAGCAGTTCTTC	CASSRGLAGVYEQFF
TRBV4-2	-	TRBJ2-2	-	TGTGCCAGCAGCCAAGAAGTCCTAGGTGGCACCGGGGAGCTGTTTTTT	CASSQEVLGGTGELFF
TRBV12-5	-	TRBJ1-4	-	TGTGCTAGTGGTTTGGACTTGAATGAAAAACTGTTTTTT	CASGLDLNEKLFF
TRBV5-1	-	TRBJ2-1	once	TGCGCCAGCAGCTGGGGAGCGTACCATACGGTGGATGAGCAGTTCTTC	CASSWGAYHTVDEQFF
TRBV20-1	-	TRBJ1-1	-	TGCAGTGCTAGTCAGGGGCAAAGGGTCCCCGTCGAAGCTTTCTTT	CSASQGQRVPVEAFF
TRBV7-8	TRBD1	TRBJ2-2	-	TGTGCCAGCAGCCGAGACAGGGTCGGAAACACCGGGGAGCTGTTTTTT	CASSRDRVGNTGELFF
TRBV6-5	-	TRBJ1-1	-	TGTGCCAGCAGAACCTTTCGAGGCGGGGAAACTGAAGCTTTCTTT	CASRTFRGGETEAFF
TRBV7-2	TRBD2	TRBJ2-1	-	TGTGCCAGCAGCTTAGCGGCGGGAGGGTACAATGAGCAGTTCTTC	CASSLAAGGYNEQFF